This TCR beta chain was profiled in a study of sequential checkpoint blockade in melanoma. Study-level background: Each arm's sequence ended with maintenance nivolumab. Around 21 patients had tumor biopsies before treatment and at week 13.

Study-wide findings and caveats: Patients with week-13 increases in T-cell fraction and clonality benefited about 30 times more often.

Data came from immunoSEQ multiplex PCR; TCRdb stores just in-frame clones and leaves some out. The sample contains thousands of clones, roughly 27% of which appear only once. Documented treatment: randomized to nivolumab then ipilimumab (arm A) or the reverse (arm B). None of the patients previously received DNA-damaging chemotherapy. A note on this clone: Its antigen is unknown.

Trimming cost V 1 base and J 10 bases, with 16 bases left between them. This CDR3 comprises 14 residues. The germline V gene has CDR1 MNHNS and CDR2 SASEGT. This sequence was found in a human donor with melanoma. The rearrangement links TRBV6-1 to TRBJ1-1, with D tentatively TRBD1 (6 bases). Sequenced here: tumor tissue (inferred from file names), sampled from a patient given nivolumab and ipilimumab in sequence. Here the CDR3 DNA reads TGTGCCAGCAGTGAAGGAGGGGGTGCCTCCGGAGCTTTCTTT. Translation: CASSEGGGASGAFF.